This T cell receptor (beta chain) was sequenced for a study of regulatory T cells in long-lasting Graves disease (dated by TCRdb to 2020 to 2023). For context, the study as a whole: Persistent Graves' disease was defined as persistently positive TSH receptor autoantibodies together with antithyroid drug treatment for over 5 years. This study used TCR sequencing and RNA sequencing of peripheral blood to compare persistent Graves' disease patients against newly diagnosed Graves' disease patients. The study took place in China and was registered as a clinical trial. Antithyroid drugs had been taken for approximately ten years on average by persistent Graves' disease patients in the clinical cohort. A total of around 35 samples underwent TCR sequencing, from roughly 13 patients with persistent Graves' disease and approximately 20 patients with newly diagnosed Graves' disease.

Library preparation used multiplex PCR. Sequencer: Illumina HiSeq 4000. TCR beta libraries were built with iRepertoire HTBI primers and Arm-PCR amplification of CDR3 regions. Gel purification was performed on PCR products prior to sequencing. Per the authors' processing: Gene usage analysis of CDR3 amino acid clonotypes used the 55 to 80 TRBV and around 13 TRBJ segments found across samples. COPE and FqMerger were used to merge the filtered high-quality paired reads into contigs. BLAST was used to align contigs to IMGT TRBV, TRBD and TRBJ reference genes, with CDR3 defined following IMGT. Clonotypes above 0.1% frequency were classified as highly expanded clones. Repertoire diversity was measured by Shannon entropy, and V-J evenness by the Gini coefficient. A clonotype found in more than one individual was treated as public. Through fastp at Q25 and MiXCR, TCRdb rebuilt clones from the public reads, retaining in-frame beta chains. Identical CDR3 protein sequences are pooled into one entry, listed with their most common genes and DNA. The V and J calls come from TCRdb's annotation, not from the publication. The sample data list around 460,000 distinct CDR3 sequences, and roughly 23% of these were observed just once. The leading ten clones occupy around 13% of the sample.

This clonotype came up a few times. Its antigen is not yet known. The sample holds no much larger clone one base away, and base qualities are not on file. Overall study outcomes, separate from this receptor: Sequencing and analysis were restricted to the TCR beta chain. More public clonotypes were shared among persistent patients (under 3,000) than among newly diagnosed patients (966). The authors acknowledged the small sample size as a limitation that may reduce accuracy. Because the primary lesion, thyroid tissue, could not be accessed, the study looked at peripheral blood alone. Persistent disease showed preferential use of TRBV28, TRBJ1-2 and TRBJ2-5, whereas newly diagnosed disease favored TRBV20-1 and TRBJ2-1. Compared with newly diagnosed patients, persistent Graves' disease patients had lower TCR Shannon entropy and fewer highly expanded clones, which suggests clonal expansion.

The time point label on this specimen signifies: persistent/refractory GD, antithyroid drugs over 5 years with positive TRAb. RNA was extracted from PBMCs in TRIzol for both TCR sequencing and RNA sequencing. The diagnosis of Graves' disease was made according to American Thyroid Association guidelines. Recruitment of patients was carried out at an endocrinology department in Xi'an, China. From each patient, around 8.3 milliliters of peripheral blood was collected into an EDTA anticoagulant tube. PBMCs were isolated by Ficoll Paque Plus density gradient separation without further T cell sorting. An Agilent 2100 Bioanalyzer and agarose gel were used to assess RNA quality, and a NanoDrop 2000 was used to measure RNA concentration. CDR1 and CDR2 are drawn from the germline V gene (reference sequence): GTSNPN, SVGIG. Inclusive of the bounding cysteine and phenylalanine, the CDR3 is 12 residues long. Of the read, only the CDR3 DNA is kept; its 36 bases are in frame from base 1. Trimming removed 1 base from V and 0 bases from J, leaving 4 bases between the germline ends.

The starting material was peripheral blood mononuclear cells (PBMCs), obtained when the disease was refractory, from a patient treated with antithyroid drugs. Rearrangement joined TRBV30 to TRBJ2-7; the D gene is not confidently resolved. The TCR sequence derives from a female donor with Graves disease. The base sequence is TGTGCCTGGAGTGATAACTCCTACGAGCAGTACTTC. The resulting protein is CAWSDNSYEQYF.